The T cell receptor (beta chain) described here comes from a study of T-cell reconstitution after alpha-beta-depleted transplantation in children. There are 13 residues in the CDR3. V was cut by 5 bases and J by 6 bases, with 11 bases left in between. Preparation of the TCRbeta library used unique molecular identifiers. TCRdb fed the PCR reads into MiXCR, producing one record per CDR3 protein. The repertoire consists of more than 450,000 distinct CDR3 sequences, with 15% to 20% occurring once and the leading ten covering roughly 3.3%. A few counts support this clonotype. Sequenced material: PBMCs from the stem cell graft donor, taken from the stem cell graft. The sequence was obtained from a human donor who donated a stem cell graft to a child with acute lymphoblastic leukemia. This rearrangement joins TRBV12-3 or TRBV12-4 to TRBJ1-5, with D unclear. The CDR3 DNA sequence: TGTGCCAGCAGTCCCCGAGATCGTCAGCCCCAGCATTTT. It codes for CASSPRDRQPQHF.